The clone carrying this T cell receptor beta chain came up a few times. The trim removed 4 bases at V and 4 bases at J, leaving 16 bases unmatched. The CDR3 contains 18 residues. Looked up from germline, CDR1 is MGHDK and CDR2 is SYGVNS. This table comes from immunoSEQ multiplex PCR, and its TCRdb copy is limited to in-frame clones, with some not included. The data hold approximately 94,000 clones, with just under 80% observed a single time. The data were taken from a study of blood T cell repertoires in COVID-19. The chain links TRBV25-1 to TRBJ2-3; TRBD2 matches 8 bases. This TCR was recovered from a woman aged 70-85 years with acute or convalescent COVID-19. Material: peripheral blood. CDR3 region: CASSARAGRGGEADTQYF. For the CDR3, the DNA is TGTGCCAGCAGTGCAAGGGCAGGACGGGGGGGCGAGGCAGATACGCAGTATTTT.